Below, 24 T cell receptor beta chains from the same sample are listed, as sequenced in a study of blood T cell repertoires in COVID-19. The data were produced by immunoSEQ multiplex PCR, yet TCRdb's version contains in-frame clones alone and is incomplete. The sample lists roughly 340,000 clones, 75% to 90% seen once, with roughly 1% in the top ten. The sample consisted of PBMCs or T cells enriched from blood (not recorded which). The receptor set was obtained from a man aged 18 to 29 who had recovered from COVID-19.

The chain recombines TRBV7-8 with TRBJ2-1, with 9 bases matching TRBD2. J gave up 4 bases and V 0 bases, and 7 bases lay outside the gene matches. Germline assignment: CDR1 SGHVS and CDR2 FQNEAQ. The CDR3 runs 17 residues. The CDR3 DNA sequence: TGTGCCAGCAGCTTAGCGCCGGCTAGCGGGGTGTACAATGAGCAGTTCTTC. Protein product: CASSLAPASGVYNEQFF.

This chain connects TRBV19 to TRBJ1-6; D gene ambiguous. Trimming removed 5 bases at V and 7 bases at J, with 15 bases between. The CDR3 is 15 amino acids. Germline values: CDR1 LNHDA, CDR2 SQIVND (reference sequence). The CDR3 DNA sequence: TGTGCCAGTAGTTGGAGCGACTCGGAGAATTCACCCCTCCACTTT. Amino acid sequence: CASSWSDSENSPLHF.

The chain uses TRBV12-3 or TRBV12-4 and TRBJ2-5; the match to TRBD1 covers 7 bases. This CDR3 has 13 residues. Trimming removed 5 bases from V and 7 bases from J; junction bases left unmatched: 7. CDR3 residues: CASSPGQSATQYF. As DNA, the CDR3 is TGTGCCAGCAGTCCGGGACAGTCGGCGACCCAGTACTTC.

The V gene is TRBV4-2, the J gene TRBJ2-5; 11 positions match TRBD2. The CDR3 runs 15 residues. CDR1 and CDR2 (germline): LGHNA, YNFKEQ. V lost 6 bases and J lost 2; bases outside the gene matches: 5. The CDR3 sequence: CASRELAGGQETQYF. For the CDR3, the DNA is TGTGCCAGCAGAGAATTAGCGGGAGGGCAAGAGACCCAGTACTTC.

The V call is TRBV5-1, the J call TRBJ2-7; D may be TRBD1 (7 bases). The V and J ends lost 4 bases and 4 bases respectively, with 21 bases between them. The germline gives CDR1 SGHRS, CDR2 YFSETQ. CDR3 length: 16 amino acids. The chain's CDR3 is CASSAGTVGSRYEQYF. CDR3 bases: TGCGCCAGCAGCGCCGGGACAGTCGGGAGTCGGTACGAGCAGTACTTC. Full variable domain (rest looked up from reference TRBV5-1 and TRBJ2-7): KAGVTQTPRYLIKTRGQQVTLSCSPISGHRSVSWYQQTPGQGLQFLFEYFSETQRNKGNFPGRFSGRQFSNSRSEMNVSTLELGDSALYLCASSAGTVGSRYEQYFGPGTRLTVT.

This rearrangement joins TRBV11-2 to TRBJ1-2; 10 bases line up with TRBD1. With V trimmed by 2 bases and J by 7 bases, 7 bases remained unmatched. Germline V gene data show CDR1 as SGHAT and CDR2 as FQNNGV. The CDR3 runs to 15 residues. The CDR3 region has the DNA TGTGCCAGCAGCTTACTGGGACAGGGGAACCTTGGCTACACCTTC. This sequence encodes CASSLLGQGNLGYTF.

The chain is built from TRBV3-1 (or the pseudogene TRBV3-2) and TRBJ2-2, with 10 bases lining up with TRBD2. Looked up from germline, CDR1 is LGHDT and CDR2 is YNNKEL (reference sequence). The CDR3 contains 17 residues. J lost 2 bases, V lost 4 bases, and 7 bases had no gene match. The CDR3 DNA follows: TGTGCCAGCAGCCTGGGTAGCGGGGGGCTAAACACCGGGGAGCTGTTTTTT. Translation gives CASSLGSGGLNTGELFF.

This chain connects TRBV6-5 to TRBJ1-5, with TRBD1 identical over 7 bases. Germline V gene lookup returns CDR1 MNHEY and CDR2 SVGAGI. V was pared by 5 bases and J by 3 bases, with 7 bases of the junction left unmatched. The CDR3 sequence is 15 residues long. In DNA form, the CDR3 reads TGTGCCAGCAGTACCCGACAGGGAAACAATCAGCCCCAGCATTTT. The encoded protein is CASSTRQGNNQPQHF.

The J gene is TRBJ2-3, the V gene TRBV11-3; 8 bases agree with TRBD1. Looked up from germline, CDR1 is SGHNT and CDR2 is YENEEA. CDR3 length: 15 amino acids. V shed 4 bases and J 2 bases; nucleotides not matched to a gene: 5. CDR3 sequence reads: CASSYGQGDTDTQYF. In DNA, the CDR3 is TGTGCCAGCAGCTATGGACAGGGTGACACAGATACGCAGTATTTT.

This chain uses TRBV27 with TRBJ1-5, with 7 bases lining up with TRBD1. The CDR3 extends over 15 amino acids. Germline CDR1 is MNHEY and CDR2 is SMNVEV (reference sequence). With V trimmed by 5 bases and J by 3 bases, 7 bases remained unmatched. The CDR3, as DNA: TGTGCCAGCAGTATAAACAGGGGCCCCAATCAGCCCCAGCATTTT. This codes for CASSINRGPNQPQHF.

The CDR3 protein is CASSLDMGALGNTIYF. The DNA of the CDR3 is TGCGCCAGCAGCTTGGATATGGGGGCGCTTGGAAACACCATATATTTT. The chain employs TRBV5-1 and TRBJ1-3, with a weak D call TRBD1 (6 bases). The V end was cut by 0 bases, the J end by 3 bases, with 13 bases between. CDR3 length equals 16 residues. Germline assignment: CDR1 SGHRS and CDR2 YFSETQ.

V and J are TRBV13 and TRBJ2-7, with 8 bases matching TRBD2. J lost 2 bases, V lost 0 bases, and 6 bases had no gene match. The CDR3 covers 16 residues. Germline CDR1 PRHDT, CDR2 FYEKMQ (reference sequence). The CDR3 is CASSLGAAGRAYEQYF. DNA for the CDR3: TGTGCCAGCAGCTTAGGGGCGGCCGGGAGGGCCTACGAGCAGTACTTC.

The rearrangement uses TRBV10-3 and TRBJ2-7; 9 nucleotides align to TRBD1. The CDR3 has 15 residues. Germline-derived CDR1 and CDR2 are ENHRY and SYGVKD. V lost 2 bases, J lost 1 base, and 3 bases stayed unmatched. CDR3 nucleotides: TGTGCCATCAGTGAGGGGACAGGGAATTCCTACGAGCAGTACTTC. Translated: CAISEGTGNSYEQYF.

The V and J genes are TRBV29-1 and TRBJ1-2, with a weak D call TRBD1 (6 bases). CDR1 is SQVTM, CDR2 ANQGSEA, per germline. Trimming shortened V by 3 bases and J by 0 bases, and 14 bases separated the two germline ends. This CDR3 contains 15 residues. CDR3 sequence: CSVDRAGEANYGYTF. The CDR3 DNA is TGCAGCGTTGATCGGGCAGGGGAAGCTAACTATGGCTACACCTTC. Complete variable domain (other parts from reference TRBV29-1 and TRBJ1-2): SAVISQKPSRDICQRGTSLTIQCQVDSQVTMMFWYRQQPGQSLTLIATANQGSEATYESGFVIDKFPISRPNLTFSTLTVSNMSPEDSSIYLCSVDRAGEANYGYTFGSGTRLTVV.

V and J are TRBV12-3 or TRBV12-4 and TRBJ2-5; 8 bases fit TRBD1. The CDR3 loop spans 13 amino acids. Germline trimming cut 5 bases from V and 2 bases from J; bases unmatched to any gene: 1. CDR3 region: CASSNRGQETQYF. For the CDR3, the DNA is TGTGCCAGCAGTAACAGGGGGCAAGAGACCCAGTACTTC.

This clone was counted once. The rearrangement links TRBV12-3 or TRBV12-4 to TRBJ1-1, with 10 bases matching TRBD1. The CDR3 has 13 amino acids. The trim removed 6 bases at V and 11 bases at J, leaving 9 bases unmatched. The chain's CDR3 is CASSPGTGDSAFF. As DNA, the CDR3 is TGTGCCAGCAGCCCCGGGACAGGGGATTCGGCTTTCTTT.

The rearrangement uses TRBV9 and TRBJ2-7; tentatively, D is TRBD1 (6 bases). The germline gives CDR1 SGDLS, CDR2 YYNGEE. The CDR3 contains 15 residues. Trimming removed 1 base from V and 4 bases from J, with 15 bases in between. This CDR3 is CASSVQWDGTYEQYF. DNA of the CDR3: TGTGCCAGCAGCGTACAATGGGACGGGACATACGAGCAGTACTTC.

The chain recombines TRBV2 with TRBJ2-1; 7 bases are shared with TRBD1. With 10 bases clipped from V and 4 bases from J, the junction kept 1 base outside the gene matches. This CDR3 comprises 11 residues. Germline assignment: CDR1 SNHLY and CDR2 FYNNEI. The CDR3 protein is CATGQYNEQFF. CDR3 bases: TGTGCCACGGGACAGTACAATGAGCAGTTCTTC.

The V and J genes are TRBV20-1 and TRBJ2-7; D may be TRBD1 (6 bases). The germline V gene encodes CDR1 DFQATT and CDR2 SNEGSKA (reference sequence). V was trimmed by 3 bases and J by 3 bases, leaving 15 bases between them. The CDR3 covers 14 residues. The CDR3 sequence is CSASITGRLYEQYF. In DNA, the CDR3 is TGCAGTGCTAGTATTACAGGGAGACTCTACGAGCAGTACTTC.

The rearrangement joins TRBV28 to TRBJ1-6, with TRBD1 identical over 10 bases. J was trimmed by 10 bases and V by 7 bases; bases with no gene match: 7. The CDR3 totals 14 residues. Looked up from germline, CDR1 is MDHEN and CDR2 is SYDVKM. The DNA for the CDR3 is TGTGCCAGCACGATGGGACAGGGGCGCTCACCCCTCCACTTT. It specifies CASTMGQGRSPLHF.

The DNA of the CDR3 is TGCAGCGTTGAAGATCATCAGGCAGCGGTGGCCACTGAAGCTTTCTTT. This codes for CSVEDHQAAVATEAFF. The chain employs TRBV29-1 and TRBJ1-1; D not resolved. The CDR3 spans 16 residues. Trimming took off 0 bases at V and 4 bases at J, with 18 bases between the two ends. The V gene's germline CDR1 is SQVTM and CDR2 ANQGSEA.

V is TRBV29-1 and J is TRBJ1-3; the match to TRBD1 covers 9 bases. Germline V gives CDR1 SQVTM, CDR2 ANQGSEA. The CDR3 sequence is 14 residues long. The junction had 5 bases not matched to a gene; V was cut back by 6 bases and J by 2 bases. CDR3 sequence (DNA): TGCAGCGTCTCAGACAGGGGGACTGGAAACACCATATATTTT. Amino acid sequence: CSVSDRGTGNTIYF. Based on the CDR3 plus reference TRBV29-1 and TRBJ1-3, the full variable domain is SAVISQKPSRDICQRGTSLTIQCQVDSQVTMMFWYRQQPGQSLTLIATANQGSEATYESGFVIDKFPISRPNLTFSTLTVSNMSPEDSSIYLCSVSDRGTGNTIYFGEGSWLTVV.

The chain has TRBV12-3 or TRBV12-4 and TRBJ1-2; D may be TRBD1 (6 bases). This CDR3 has 13 amino acids. V shed 6 bases and J shed 8 bases, with 16 bases lying between them. The CDR3 reads CASRRGTALGYTF. CDR3 sequence (DNA): TGTGCCAGCAGGAGGGGGACGGCCCTGGGCTACACCTTC.

Here the CDR3 DNA reads TGTGCCAGCAGTTACTCGAGACAGGGGGTCACTGAAGCTTTCTTT. Translation: CASSYSRQGVTEAFF. The chain has TRBV6-5 and TRBJ1-1; TRBD1 matches at 9 bases. The V and J ends lost 0 bases and 4 bases, in that order; junction bases with no gene match: 3. The germline V gene encodes CDR1 MNHEY and CDR2 SVGAGI. The length of the CDR3 is 15 residues.